The 21 T cell receptor beta chains below all came from one sample that was sequenced in a study of beta chain features in type 1 diabetes. Expressed TCRB transcripts got sequenced, as all isolated RNA was reverse transcribed. Some clones are missing from TCRdb's copy, which holds only in-frame ones; the method was immunoSEQ multiplex PCR. The data show nearly 350,000 clones, with roughly 8% seen just once and around 0.45% held by the top ten. The specimen was central memory CD4+ T cells from blood. The receptors derive from a woman aged 18-29 years in good health.

This clone was seen more than once but under ten times. The chain uses TRBV28 and TRBJ1-2, with 8 bases lining up with TRBD1. Germline CDR1 is MDHEN and CDR2 is SYDVKM. V was clipped by 4 bases and J by 11 bases; unmatched bases: 9. The CDR3 is 13 residues long. This chain's CDR3 is CASSSIGQGRYTF. The DNA of the CDR3 is TGTGCCAGCAGTTCGATCGGACAGGGAAGATACACCTTC.

This clone was seen a handful of times. The chain combines TRBV14 with TRBJ2-2; possible D gene TRBD2, 5 bases. Trimming took 3 bases from V and 6 from J, leaving 17 bases between them. CDR1 is SGHDN and CDR2 is FVKESK in the germline V gene. This CDR3 has 16 residues. CDR3 nucleotide sequence: TGTGCCAGCAGCCATCTAGGAAGCGGCGGAGCCGGGGAGCTGTTTTTT. It specifies CASSHLGSGGAGELFF.

This chain connects TRBV6-5 to TRBJ2-7; no firm D call. Between the trimmed V and J ends, which lost 0 bases and 4 bases, there was a span of 7 bases. Germline-derived CDR1 and CDR2 are MNHEY and SVGAGI. The CDR3 consists of 13 residues. The CDR3 DNA reads as TGTGCCAGCAGTTACTCGATAGGGTACGAGCAGTACTTC. Translation: CASSYSIGYEQYF.

The rearrangement joins TRBV4-2 to TRBJ2-4, with 7 bases aligning to TRBD1. CDR1 and CDR2 from the germline V gene are LGHNA and YNFKEQ. The V and J ends lost 0 bases and 4 bases, in that order; junction bases with no gene match: 6. The length of the CDR3 is 16 residues. DNA of the CDR3: TGTGCCAGCAGCCAAGATTGGTCAGGGGGTAAAAACATTCAGTACTTC. Translated, it gives CASSQDWSGGKNIQYF.

The sample holds a few counts of this clone. This chain connects TRBV5-8 to TRBJ2-5; TRBD2 aligns across 14 bases. Germline V gene lookup returns CDR1 SGHTS and CDR2 YDEGEE. The V and J ends lost 2 bases and 5 bases, in that order; junction bases with no gene match: 11. This CDR3 has 18 amino acids. This chain's CDR3 is CASSFTGTSGGARETQYF. The CDR3 nucleotides read TGTGCCAGCAGCTTTACCGGGACTAGCGGGGGAGCTCGGGAGACCCAGTACTTC.

There are a few counts of this clone. V usage is TRBV7-2 and J usage is TRBJ2-1, with no clear D. There are 14 residues in the CDR3. CDR1 is SGHTA, CDR2 FQGNSA, per germline. V lost 0 bases and J lost 8, with 11 bases in between. This CDR3 is CASSLAGGWDEQFF. The CDR3 bases are TGTGCCAGCAGCTTAGCGGGTGGGTGGGATGAGCAGTTCTTC. Full variable domain (remainder filled in from reference TRBV7-2 and TRBJ2-1): GAGVSQSPSNKVTEKGKDVELRCDPISGHTALYWYRQSLGQGLEFLIYFQGNSAPDKSGLPSDRFSAERTGGSVSTLTIQRTQQEDSAVYLCASSLAGGWDEQFFGPGTRLTVL.

On this clone: The junction departs from germline at one end; a sequencing error may be responsible. V usage is TRBV28 and J usage is TRBJ2-5; D is possibly TRBD2 (7 bases). Germline loops: CDR1 MDHEN, CDR2 SYDVKM. The CDR3 is 14 residues long. As DNA, the CDR3 is TGTGCCAGCAGTTTATCGGGGGGCTGGGAGACCAAGTACTTC. This sequence encodes CASSLSGGWETKYF.

The chain recombines TRBV11-2 with TRBJ1-5; D unresolved. The germline CDR1 and CDR2 sequences are SGHAT and FQNNGV. Trimming shortened V by 5 bases and J by 4 bases, and 15 bases separated the two germline ends. The length of the CDR3 is 15 residues. CDR3 sequence (DNA): TGTGCCAGCAGCACGGACGGCGGAGGGAATCAGCCCCAGCATTTT. It is translated as CASSTDGGGNQPQHF.

Here the CDR3 reads CASSVEGGGYNEQFF. Written as DNA, the CDR3 is TGTGCCAGCAGCGTAGAGGGTGGTGGCTACAATGAGCAGTTCTTC. This sequence joins TRBV9 and TRBJ2-1, with unresolved D. The V end lost 0 bases, the J end lost 3 bases, and 10 bases lay between the germline ends. The CDR3 runs 15 residues. Germline assignment: CDR1 SGDLS and CDR2 YYNGEE.

In this sample, this clone turned up a few times. The genes are TRBV6-6 and TRBJ1-3, with 7 nucleotides matching TRBD1. The ends lost 4 bases at V and 1 base at J; junction bases unmatched: 1. CDR3 size: 14 residues. Germline V gene sequence: CDR1 MNHNY, CDR2 SVGAGI (reference sequence). CDR3 bases: TGTGCCAGCAGTTTGACAGGGTCTGGAAACACCATATATTTT. It specifies CASSLTGSGNTIYF.

The sample holds many counts of this clone. The chain couples TRBV4-3 to TRBJ2-1, with 10 bases identical to TRBD2. This CDR3 contains 16 residues. Germline V gene lookup returns CDR1 LGHNA and CDR2 YSLEER. The V gene end was trimmed by 0 bases and the J gene end by 9 bases; junction bases not matched to a gene: 8. CDR3 sequence: CASSQEMSGRAGEQFF. The CDR3 bases are TGCGCCAGCAGCCAAGAAATGAGCGGGAGGGCCGGTGAGCAGTTCTTC.

CDR3 in DNA: TGCGCCAGCAGCTTGTGGGCTTCCCTCACAGATACGCAGTATTTT. Translating gives CASSLWASLTDTQYF. The rearrangement links TRBV5-1 to TRBJ2-3, with D unresolved. Germline V gene sequence: CDR1 SGHRS, CDR2 YFSETQ. CDR3 length: 15 residues. V lost 1 base, J lost 2 bases, and 11 bases lay in between.

There are a few counts of this clone. The chain is built from TRBV28 and TRBJ2-1, with D unresolved. Germline CDR1 is MDHEN and CDR2 is SYDVKM. Trimming took 2 bases from V and 12 from J, leaving 11 bases between them. CDR3 length equals 12 residues. The CDR3 DNA sequence: TGTGCCAGCAGTTTAGTTAGACTCGTGCAGTTCTTC. Amino acids: CASSLVRLVQFF.

This clone was observed a handful of times. This rearrangement joins TRBV25-1 to TRBJ1-3, with D maybe TRBD1 (5 bases). CDR3 size: 12 residues. The germline gives CDR1 MGHDK, CDR2 SYGVNS. V was pared by 7 bases and J by 8 bases, with 12 bases between. The CDR3 DNA sequence: TGTGCCAGCACCGCCGGGGCAGACACCATATATTTT. The encoded protein is CASTAGADTIYF.

The V and J genes are TRBV7-8 and TRBJ1-5, with D unclear. Per germline, CDR1 SGHVS and CDR2 FQNEAQ. This CDR3 comprises 15 residues. Trimming shortened V by 5 bases and J by 6 bases, and 17 bases separated the two germline ends. CDR3 residues: CASSNGLNMVQPQHF. CDR3 in DNA: TGTGCCAGCAGCAACGGGCTAAACATGGTTCAGCCCCAGCATTTT.

The genes are TRBV28 and TRBJ1-1; no reliable D call. The ends were cut back, 7 bases at V and 4 bases at J, with 7 bases in the middle. There are 11 residues in the CDR3. CDR1 is MDHEN, CDR2 SYDVKM, per germline. DNA for the CDR3: TGTGCCAGCAAAGGGTTCACTGAAGCTTTCTTT. Encoded protein: CASKGFTEAFF.

This clone was seen many times. The chain combines TRBV6-1 with TRBJ2-5; TRBD1 aligns across 7 bases. The trim removed 6 bases at V and 1 base at J, leaving 2 bases unmatched. CDR1 is MNHNS and CDR2 is SASEGT in the germline V gene. The CDR3 runs 13 residues. The CDR3 DNA is TGTGCCAGCAGCGGGACAGCCCAAGAGACCCAGTACTTC. Translating it yields CASSGTAQETQYF.

The chain carries TRBV4-3 and TRBJ1-2, with 7 positions matching TRBD1. V lost 2 bases, J lost 10 bases, and 7 bases stayed unmatched. CDR3 size: 13 residues. CDR1 and CDR2 from the germline V gene are LGHNA and YSLEER. The DNA of the CDR3 is TGCGCCAGCAGCCAAAAAGGACAGGACGTCTACACCTTC. It specifies CASSQKGQDVYTF.

This clone was counted a few times. This specimen includes other DNA sequences encoding the same CDR3. The V and J genes are TRBV4-2 and TRBJ2-3; 7 positions match TRBD2. The CDR3 spans 15 residues. With V trimmed by 1 base and J by 2 bases, 3 bases remained unmatched. The germline gives CDR1 LGHNA, CDR2 YNFKEQ. The CDR3 DNA reads as TGTGCCAGCAGCCAAGCAGCGGGATCCACAGATACGCAGTATTTT. Translating it yields CASSQAAGSTDTQYF.

The gene calls are TRBV4-2 and TRBJ1-3; no reliable D call. The V gene lost 5 bases and the J gene lost 0 bases, with 5 bases spanning the gap. Germline V lookup: CDR1 LGHNA, CDR2 YNFKEQ. The CDR3 is made up of 13 amino acids. The CDR3 sequence is CASSKSSGNTIYF. The CDR3 DNA reads as TGTGCCAGCAGCAAAAGCTCTGGAAACACCATATATTTT.

This clone occurred a few times. The chain uses TRBV27 and TRBJ2-2, with 7 positions matching TRBD1. The CDR3 contains 14 residues. The germline CDR1 and CDR2 sequences are MNHEY and SMNVEV (reference sequence). With 6 bases clipped from V and 4 bases from J, the junction kept 5 bases outside the gene matches. The CDR3 DNA follows: TGTGCCAGCAGCCGACAGGGAACCACCGGGGAGCTGTTTTTT. It codes for CASSRQGTTGELFF.